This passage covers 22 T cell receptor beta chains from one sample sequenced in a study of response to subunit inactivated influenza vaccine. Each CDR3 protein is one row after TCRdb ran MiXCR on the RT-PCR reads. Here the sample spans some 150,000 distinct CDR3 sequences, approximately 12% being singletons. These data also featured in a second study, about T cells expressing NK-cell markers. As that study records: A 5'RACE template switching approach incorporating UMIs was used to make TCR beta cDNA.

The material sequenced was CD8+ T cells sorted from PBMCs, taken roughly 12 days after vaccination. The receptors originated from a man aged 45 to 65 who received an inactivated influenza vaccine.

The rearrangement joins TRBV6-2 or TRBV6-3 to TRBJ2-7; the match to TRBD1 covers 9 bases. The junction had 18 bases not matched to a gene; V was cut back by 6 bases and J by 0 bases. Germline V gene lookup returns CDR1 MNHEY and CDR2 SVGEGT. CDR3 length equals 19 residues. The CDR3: CASSSYRDRAFVSSYEQYF. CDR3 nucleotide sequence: TGTGCCAGCAGCTCCTACCGGGACAGGGCATTCGTTAGCTCCTACGAGCAGTACTTC.

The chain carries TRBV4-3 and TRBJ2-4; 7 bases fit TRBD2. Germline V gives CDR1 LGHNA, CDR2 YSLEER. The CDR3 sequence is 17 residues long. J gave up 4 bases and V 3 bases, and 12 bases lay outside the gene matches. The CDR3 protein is CASSHHGRTPGKNIQYF. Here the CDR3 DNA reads TGCGCCAGCAGCCACCACGGGAGGACGCCGGGTAAAAACATTCAGTACTTC.

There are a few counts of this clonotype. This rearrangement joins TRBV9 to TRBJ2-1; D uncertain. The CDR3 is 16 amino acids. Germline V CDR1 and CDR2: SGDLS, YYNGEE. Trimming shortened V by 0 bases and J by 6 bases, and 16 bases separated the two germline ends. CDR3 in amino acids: CASSVAGSWALNEQFF. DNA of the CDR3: TGTGCCAGCAGCGTAGCTGGTAGCTGGGCCCTCAATGAGCAGTTCTTC. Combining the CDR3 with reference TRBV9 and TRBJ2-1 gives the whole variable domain DSGVTQTPKHLITATGQRVTLRCSPRSGDLSVYWYQQSLDQGLQFLIQYYNGEERAKGNILERFSAQQFPDLHSELNLSSLELGDSALYFCASSVAGSWALNEQFFGPGTRLTVL.

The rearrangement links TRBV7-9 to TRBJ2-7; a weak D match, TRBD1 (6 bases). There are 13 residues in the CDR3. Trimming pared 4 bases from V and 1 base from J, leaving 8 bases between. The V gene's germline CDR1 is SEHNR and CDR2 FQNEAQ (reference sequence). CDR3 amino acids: CASSYGQSYEQYF. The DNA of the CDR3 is TGTGCCAGCAGCTACGGACAGTCCTACGAGCAGTACTTC.

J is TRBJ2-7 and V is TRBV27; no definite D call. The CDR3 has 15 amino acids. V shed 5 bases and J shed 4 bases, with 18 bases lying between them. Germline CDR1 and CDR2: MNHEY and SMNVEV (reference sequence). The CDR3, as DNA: TGTGCCAGCAGTCCCCTCGACCCCGTAGAATACGAGCAGTACTTC. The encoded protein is CASSPLDPVEYEQYF.

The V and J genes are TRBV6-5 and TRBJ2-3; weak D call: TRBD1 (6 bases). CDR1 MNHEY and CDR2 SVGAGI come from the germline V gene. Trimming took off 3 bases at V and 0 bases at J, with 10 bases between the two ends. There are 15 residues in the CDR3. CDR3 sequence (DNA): TGTGCCAGCAGTTATGGGACAACTAGCACAGATACGCAGTATTTT. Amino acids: CASSYGTTSTDTQYF.

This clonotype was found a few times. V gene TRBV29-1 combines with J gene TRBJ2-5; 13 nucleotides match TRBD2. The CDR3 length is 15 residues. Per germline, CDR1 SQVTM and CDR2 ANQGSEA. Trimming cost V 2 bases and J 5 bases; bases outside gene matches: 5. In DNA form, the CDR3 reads TGCAGCGTTGAAACTAGCGGGAGGGCCGGTGAGACCCAGTACTTC. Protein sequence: CSVETSGRAGETQYF. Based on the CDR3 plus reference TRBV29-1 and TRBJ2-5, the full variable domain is SAVISQKPSRDICQRGTSLTIQCQVDSQVTMMFWYRQQPGQSLTLIATANQGSEATYESGFVIDKFPISRPNLTFSTLTVSNMSPEDSSIYLCSVETSGRAGETQYFGPGTRLLVL.

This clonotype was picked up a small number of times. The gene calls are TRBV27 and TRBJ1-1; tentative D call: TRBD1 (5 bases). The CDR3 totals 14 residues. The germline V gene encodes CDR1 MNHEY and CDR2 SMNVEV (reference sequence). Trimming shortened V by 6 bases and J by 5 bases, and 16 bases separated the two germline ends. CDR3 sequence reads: CASRAQGASTEAFF. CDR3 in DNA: TGTGCCAGCAGGGCCCAGGGCGCATCAACTGAAGCTTTCTTT.

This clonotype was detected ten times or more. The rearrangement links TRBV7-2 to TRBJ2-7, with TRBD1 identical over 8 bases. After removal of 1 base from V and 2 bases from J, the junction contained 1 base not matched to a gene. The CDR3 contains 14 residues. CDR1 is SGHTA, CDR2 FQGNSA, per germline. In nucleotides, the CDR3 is TGTGCCAGCAGCTTAGTACAGGGGGCCTACGAGCAGTACTTC. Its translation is CASSLVQGAYEQYF.

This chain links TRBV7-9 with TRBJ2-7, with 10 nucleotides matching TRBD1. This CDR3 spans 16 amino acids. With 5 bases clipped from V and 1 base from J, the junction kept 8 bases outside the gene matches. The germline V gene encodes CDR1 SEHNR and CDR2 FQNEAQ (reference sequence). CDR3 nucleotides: TGTGCCAGCAGCCAGACAGGGGGCGGTGGTTCCTACGAGCAGTACTTC. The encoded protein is CASSQTGGGGSYEQYF.

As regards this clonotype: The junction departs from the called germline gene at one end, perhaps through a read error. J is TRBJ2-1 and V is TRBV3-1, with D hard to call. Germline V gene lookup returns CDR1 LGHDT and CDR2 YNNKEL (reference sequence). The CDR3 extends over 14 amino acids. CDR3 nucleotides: TGTGCCAGCAGACAAGATAAGGTGGATTATGAGCAGTTCTTC. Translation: CASRQDKVDYEQFF.

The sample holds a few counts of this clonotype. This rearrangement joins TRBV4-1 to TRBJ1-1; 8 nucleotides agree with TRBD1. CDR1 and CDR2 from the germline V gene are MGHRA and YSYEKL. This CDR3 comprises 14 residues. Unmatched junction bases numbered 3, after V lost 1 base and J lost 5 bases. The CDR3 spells CASSQVDRGTEAFF. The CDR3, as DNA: TGCGCCAGCAGCCAAGTCGACAGGGGAACTGAAGCTTTCTTT.

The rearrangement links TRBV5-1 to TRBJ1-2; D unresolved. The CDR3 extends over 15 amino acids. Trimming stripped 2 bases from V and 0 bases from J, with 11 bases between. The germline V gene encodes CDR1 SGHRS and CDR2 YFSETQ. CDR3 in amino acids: CASSLTAGANYGYTF. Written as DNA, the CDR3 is TGCGCCAGCAGCTTAACGGCGGGAGCTAACTATGGCTACACCTTC.

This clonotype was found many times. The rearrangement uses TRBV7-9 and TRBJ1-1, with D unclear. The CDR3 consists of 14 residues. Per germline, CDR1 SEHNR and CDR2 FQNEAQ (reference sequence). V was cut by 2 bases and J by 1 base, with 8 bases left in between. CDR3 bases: TGTGCCAGCAGCTTATTGACGGAGAACACTGAAGCTTTCTTT. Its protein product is CASSLLTENTEAFF.

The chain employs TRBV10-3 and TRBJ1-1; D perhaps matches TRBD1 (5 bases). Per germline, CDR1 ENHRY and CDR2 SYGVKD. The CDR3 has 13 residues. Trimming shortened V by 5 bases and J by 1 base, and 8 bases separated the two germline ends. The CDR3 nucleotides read TGTGCCATCAGTCCCGGGGGGAACACTGAAGCTTTCTTT. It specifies CAISPGGNTEAFF.

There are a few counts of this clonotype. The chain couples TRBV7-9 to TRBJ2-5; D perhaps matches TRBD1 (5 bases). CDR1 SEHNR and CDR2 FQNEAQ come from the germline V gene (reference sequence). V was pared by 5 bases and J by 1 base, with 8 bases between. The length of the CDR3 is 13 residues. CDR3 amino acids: CASSTGVQETQYF. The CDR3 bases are TGTGCCAGCAGCACAGGAGTCCAAGAGACCCAGTACTTC.

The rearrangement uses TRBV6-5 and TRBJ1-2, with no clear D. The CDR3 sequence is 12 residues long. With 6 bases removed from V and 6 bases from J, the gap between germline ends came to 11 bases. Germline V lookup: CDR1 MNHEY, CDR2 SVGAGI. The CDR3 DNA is TGTGCCAGCAGCCCGACGAACGATGGCTACACCTTC. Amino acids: CASSPTNDGYTF.

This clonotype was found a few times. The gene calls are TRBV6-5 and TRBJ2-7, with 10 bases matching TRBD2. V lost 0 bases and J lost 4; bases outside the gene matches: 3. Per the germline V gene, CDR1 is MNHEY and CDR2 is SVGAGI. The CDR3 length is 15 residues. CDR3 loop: CASSYSLAGLYEQYF. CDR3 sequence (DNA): TGTGCCAGCAGTTACTCACTAGCGGGATTGTACGAGCAGTACTTC.

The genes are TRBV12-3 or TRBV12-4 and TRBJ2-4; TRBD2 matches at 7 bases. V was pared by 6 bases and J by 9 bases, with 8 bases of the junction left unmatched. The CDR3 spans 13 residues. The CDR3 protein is CASSLGGWGIQYF. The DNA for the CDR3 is TGTGCCAGCAGCCTGGGGGGGTGGGGCATTCAGTACTTC.

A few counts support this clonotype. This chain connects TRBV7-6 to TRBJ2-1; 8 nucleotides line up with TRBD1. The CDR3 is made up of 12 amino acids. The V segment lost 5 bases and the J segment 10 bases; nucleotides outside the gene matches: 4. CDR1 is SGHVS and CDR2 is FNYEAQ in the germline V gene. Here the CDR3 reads CASSPGQVEQFF. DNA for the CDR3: TGTGCCAGCAGCCCGGGACAGGTGGAGCAGTTCTTC.

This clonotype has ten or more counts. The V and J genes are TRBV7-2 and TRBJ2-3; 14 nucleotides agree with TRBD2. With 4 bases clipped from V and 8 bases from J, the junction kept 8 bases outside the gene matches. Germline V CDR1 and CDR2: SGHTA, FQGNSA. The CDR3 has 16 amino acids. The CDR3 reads CASSSTPGLAGVTQYF. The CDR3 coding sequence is TGTGCCAGCAGCTCAACCCCGGGACTAGCGGGAGTTACGCAGTATTTT.

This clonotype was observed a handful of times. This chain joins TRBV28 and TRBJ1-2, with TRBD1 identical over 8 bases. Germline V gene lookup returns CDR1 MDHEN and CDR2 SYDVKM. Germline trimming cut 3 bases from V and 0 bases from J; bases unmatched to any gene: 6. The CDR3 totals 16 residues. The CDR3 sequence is CASSFQSGGSNYGYTF. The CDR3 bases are TGTGCCAGCAGTTTTCAGTCAGGGGGCTCTAACTATGGCTACACCTTC.